This T cell receptor beta chain stems from a study of cytomegalovirus exposure and HLA in healthy donors. In the study overall: Genotyping showed around four fifths of a few hundred donors falling in the Caucasian-associated ancestry cluster. Broader study findings: Reports described diagnosis of cytomegalovirus status by the classifier as highly specific and sensitive. In an earlier analysis, in fewer than 700 donors, most V segments appeared productive either ~90% or ~30% of the time.

The primer mix had 60 Vbeta and 13 Jbeta primers. In the source study's methods: Around 10 million of the about 80 million unique TCR beta chains counted in a later analysis were shared. Sequenced by immunoSEQ multiplex PCR; TCRdb stores in-frame clones only, minus some. The V and J calls and the clone size are those of that table, but D and trimming were determined from the DNA. The sample comprises 210,000 or so clones, 70% to 90% of which are singletons, and roughly 0.22% rests with the top ten. V was pared by 2 bases and J by 8 bases, with 4 bases of the junction left unmatched. CDR1 SGHNT and CDR2 YYREEE come from the germline V gene (reference sequence). CDR3 length: 13 amino acids. With respect to this clone: The target antigen is unknown.

The sequencing input was PBMCs. The TCR comes from a girl aged 2 to 10 in good health and CMV-seronegative. This sequence joins TRBV5-4 and TRBJ2-7; TRBD2 matches at 10 bases. CDR3 in DNA: TGTGCCAGCAGCTTTAGCGGGAGGAGTAAGCAGTACTTC. Its translation is CASSFSGRSKQYF.